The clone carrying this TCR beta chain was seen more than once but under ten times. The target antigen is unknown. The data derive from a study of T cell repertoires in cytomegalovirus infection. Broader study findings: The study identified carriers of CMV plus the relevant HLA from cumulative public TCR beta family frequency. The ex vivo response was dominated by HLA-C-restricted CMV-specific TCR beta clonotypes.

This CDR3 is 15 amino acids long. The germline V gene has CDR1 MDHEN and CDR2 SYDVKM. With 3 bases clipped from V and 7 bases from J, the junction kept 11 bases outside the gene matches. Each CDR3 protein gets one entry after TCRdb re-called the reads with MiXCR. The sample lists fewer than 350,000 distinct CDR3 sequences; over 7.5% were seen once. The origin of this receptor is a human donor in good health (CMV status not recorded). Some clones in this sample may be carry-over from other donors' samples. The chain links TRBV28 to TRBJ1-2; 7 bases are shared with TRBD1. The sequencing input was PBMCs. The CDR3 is CASSFAGGFSFGYTF. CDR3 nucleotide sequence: TGTGCCAGCAGTTTCGCAGGGGGGTTCTCCTTTGGCTACACCTTC.